This T cell receptor beta chain was identified during a study of T cell responses to AZD1222 COVID-19 vaccine. Study-wide results and limits: The number of AZD1222 recipients seropositive at baseline was only five or six. White British donors predominated, females outnumbered males, and clonal diversity was possibly underestimated.

The CDR3 runs to 14 residues. The trim removed 6 bases at V and 6 bases at J, leaving 10 bases unmatched. Germline V gene lookup returns CDR1 MNHEY and CDR2 SVGAGI. Sequencing was performed with immunoSEQ multiplex PCR; in TCRdb, only in-frame clones are kept and a portion is missing. This table has around 100,000 clones, around 91% appearing once. Concerning this clone: The antigen is undetermined.

This clonotype was obtained from an adult in good health. This sequence joins TRBV6-5 and TRBJ1-2, with 7 bases fitting TRBD1. Sequences were derived from peripheral blood, sampled on day 0 of AZD1222 vaccination. The CDR3 here is CASSSGQRTNGYTF. The CDR3, as DNA: TGTGCCAGCAGCTCGGGACAGCGTACGAATGGCTACACCTTC.